The 22 T cell receptor beta chains listed next were all sequenced from one sample in a study of T cells in localized non-small cell lung cancer. The assay was immunoSEQ multiplex PCR, and TCRdb's table has in-frame clones only and misses some. Of tens of thousands of clones in the sample, around 80% were seen once. The sequences come from peripheral blood, collected before any cancer treatment. Source of these receptors: a female donor older than 55 with stage I lung adenocarcinoma.

CDR3 sequence: CASRTATSYEQYF. The CDR3, as DNA: TGTGCCAGCAGGACAGCTACCTCCTACGAGCAGTACTTC. V usage is TRBV5-6 and J usage is TRBJ2-7; possibly TRBD1 for D (5 bases). The CDR3 is 13 amino acids. The germline gives CDR1 SGHDT, CDR2 YYEEEE. Trimming removed 5 bases from V and 0 bases from J, with 9 bases in between.

V usage is TRBV2 and J usage is TRBJ2-5; perhaps TRBD2 as D (7 bases). V lost 1 base and J lost 3, with 15 bases in between. The CDR3 spans 16 residues. The germline V gene has CDR1 SNHLY and CDR2 FYNNEI. DNA for the CDR3: TGTGCCAGCAGTGAAGGGGGGGGGCGTAAGGAAGAGACCCAGTACTTC. Amino acid sequence: CASSEGGGRKEETQYF.

The table lists this clone with a count of one. The rearrangement links TRBV15 to TRBJ2-1, with a tentative D call TRBD1 (7 bases). This CDR3 spans 16 amino acids. Trimming left V 4 bases short and J 0 bases short, with 13 bases between. CDR1 LNHNV and CDR2 YYDKDF come from the germline V gene (reference sequence). CDR3 protein: CATSIYRGGSYNEQFF. CDR3 nucleotide sequence: TGTGCCACCAGCATTTACAGGGGAGGCTCCTACAATGAGCAGTTCTTC. The complete variable domain, with remaining parts taken from reference TRBV15 and TRBJ2-1, reads DAMVIQNPRYQVTQFGKPVTLSCSQTLNHNVMYWYQQKSSQAPKLLFHYYDKDFNNEADTPDNFQSRRPNTSFCFLDIRSPGLGDTAMYLCATSIYRGGSYNEQFFGPGTRLTVL.

The rearrangement joins TRBV7-9 to TRBJ1-6; D remains ambiguous. Germline V gene sequence: CDR1 SEHNR, CDR2 FQNEAQ (reference sequence). The CDR3 is 11 amino acids. V lost 4 bases and J lost 15, with 10 bases in between. CDR3 amino acids: CASSSTAVLHF. CDR3 sequence (DNA): TGTGCCAGCAGCTCGACGGCGGTCCTCCACTTT.

The CDR3 spells CASSVGGTDTQYF. CDR3 in DNA: TGTGCCAGCAGCGTGGGGGGAACAGATACGCAGTATTTT. The chain combines TRBV19 with TRBJ2-3, with TRBD2 as a possible D gene (6 bases). There are 13 residues in the CDR3. Germline values: CDR1 LNHDA, CDR2 SQIVND (reference sequence). Trimming shortened V by 9 bases and J by 3 bases, and 13 bases separated the two germline ends.

The J gene is TRBJ2-5, the V gene TRBV6-5, with TRBD1 matching over 7 bases. From germline, CDR1 is MNHEY and CDR2 SVGAGI. V shed 8 bases and J 5 bases; nucleotides not matched to a gene: 14. CDR3 length: 15 amino acids. The CDR3 spells CASSQTQGVGETQYF. The CDR3 DNA reads as TGTGCCAGCTCCCAAACTCAGGGGGTCGGGGAGACCCAGTACTTC.

The chain couples TRBV15 to TRBJ2-1; 12 bases line up with TRBD2. CDR1 is LNHNV, CDR2 YYDKDF, per germline (reference sequence). The V and J ends lost 6 bases and 3 bases, in that order; junction bases with no gene match: 0. This CDR3 spans 14 amino acids. The CDR3 loop is CATRTSGSYNEQFF. Written as DNA, the CDR3 is TGTGCCACCAGGACTAGCGGGAGCTACAATGAGCAGTTCTTC.

The V and J genes are TRBV28 and TRBJ2-7, with 14 bases lining up with TRBD2. The V gene end was trimmed by 4 bases and the J gene end by 7 bases; junction bases not matched to a gene: 6. Germline CDR1 is MDHEN and CDR2 is SYDVKM. The CDR3 loop spans 15 amino acids. The CDR3 loop is CASSSMTSGRAEQYF. CDR3 DNA sequence: TGTGCCAGCAGTTCAATGACTAGCGGGAGGGCTGAGCAGTACTTC.

This sequence joins TRBV7-2 and TRBJ2-2, with 12 positions matching TRBD2. Germline V gene data show CDR1 as SGHTA and CDR2 as FQGNSA. The CDR3 sequence is 17 residues long. Trimming removed 4 bases from V and 2 bases from J; junction bases left unmatched: 5. As DNA, the CDR3 is TGTGCCAGCAGCTCCGGACTAGCGGGACCAAACACCGGGGAGCTGTTTTTT. Translation: CASSSGLAGPNTGELFF. The full variable domain, with the rest looked up from reference TRBV7-2 and TRBJ2-2, is GAGVSQSPSNKVTEKGKDVELRCDPISGHTALYWYRQSLGQGLEFLIYFQGNSAPDKSGLPSDRFSAERTGGSVSTLTIQRTQQEDSAVYLCASSSGLAGPNTGELFFGEGSRLTVL.

The genes are TRBV2 and TRBJ1-2, with TRBD1 matching over 7 bases. CDR1 and CDR2 from the germline V gene are SNHLY and FYNNEI. The CDR3 runs to 13 residues. With 10 bases clipped from V and 2 bases from J, the junction kept 7 bases outside the gene matches. CDR3 sequence: CATKTGMNYGYTF. DNA of the CDR3: TGTGCCACCAAGACAGGGATGAACTATGGCTACACCTTC.

The chain couples TRBV5-5 to TRBJ1-4, with no clear D. The CDR3 loop spans 15 amino acids. CDR1 SGHKS and CDR2 YYEKEE come from the germline V gene (reference sequence). V lost 4 bases, J lost 2 bases, and 12 bases lay in between. The CDR3 DNA reads TGTGCCAGCAGCCAAATGGGGTCTACTAATGAAAAACTGTTTTTT. It is translated as CASSQMGSTNEKLFF.

The V call is TRBV19, the J call TRBJ2-5; possible D gene TRBD1, 6 bases. The CDR3 has 14 amino acids. CDR1 and CDR2 from the germline V gene are LNHDA and SQIVND (reference sequence). V lost 6 bases and J 7 bases, leaving 18 bases between the germline ends. This chain's CDR3 is CASSKDPRGGTQYF. In nucleotides, the CDR3 is TGTGCCAGTAGCAAGGACCCACGAGGGGGGACCCAGTACTTC.

V and J are TRBV28 and TRBJ1-3; D gene ambiguous. Per germline, CDR1 MDHEN and CDR2 SYDVKM. CDR3 length: 14 amino acids. Trimming pared 6 bases from V and 0 bases from J, leaving 9 bases between. The CDR3, as DNA: TGTGCCAGCAGCCGATGGAGCTCTGGAAACACCATATATTTT. Protein sequence: CASSRWSSGNTIYF.

J is TRBJ2-1 and V is TRBV15; tentatively, D is TRBD1 (6 bases). Germline CDR1 and CDR2: LNHNV and YYDKDF (reference sequence). This CDR3 region has 13 residues. V lost 5 bases to trimming and J lost 8 bases, with 13 bases between them. The CDR3 bases are TGTGCCACCAGCGCACAGGGTACGGATGAGCAGTTCTTC. This codes for CATSAQGTDEQFF.

This clone was counted once. The chain is built from TRBV19 and TRBJ2-7; possibly TRBD1 for D (7 bases). V lost 5 bases to trimming and J lost 7 bases, with 24 bases between them. Germline V gives CDR1 LNHDA, CDR2 SQIVND (reference sequence). The CDR3 consists of 16 residues. The CDR3 bases are TGTGCCAGTAGTTCCCGGACAGGACTACTCATGGGGGAGCAGTACTTC. This sequence encodes CASSSRTGLLMGEQYF.

V is TRBV6-6 and J is TRBJ1-1; D call uncertain. Trimming cost V 9 bases and J 2 bases, with 7 bases left between them. This CDR3 is built from 11 residues. Germline V gene sequence: CDR1 MNHNY, CDR2 SVGAGI (reference sequence). CDR3 amino acids: CASTLNTEAFF. Here the CDR3 DNA reads TGTGCCAGTACATTAAACACTGAAGCTTTCTTT.

This clone was seen only once. The CDR3 DNA follows: TGTGCCAGCATGTGGGGGTCAGGGAATGGCAATCAGCCCCAGCATTTT. This encodes CASMWGSGNGNQPQHF. The V and J genes are TRBV28 and TRBJ1-5, with a weak D call TRBD1 (5 bases). The germline CDR1 and CDR2 sequences are MDHEN and SYDVKM. The germline V and J ends were trimmed by 7 bases and 2 bases, with 18 bases remaining between them. The CDR3 has 16 amino acids.

This chain links TRBV19 with TRBJ2-7, with D perhaps TRBD1 or TRBD2 (6 bases each). Trimming removed 3 bases from V and 7 bases from J, with 16 bases in between. The germline CDR1 and CDR2 sequences are LNHDA and SQIVND (reference sequence). CDR3 length: 14 residues. The CDR3 region has the DNA TGTGCCAGTAGTATGTATGCAGGGGCGGGGGAGCAGTACTTC. Translated, it gives CASSMYAGAGEQYF.

V gene TRBV19 combines with J gene TRBJ1-5; D gene unclear. Germline CDR1 reads LNHDA; CDR2 reads SQIVND (reference sequence). The CDR3 has 15 amino acids. The germline V and J ends were trimmed by 10 bases and 2 bases, with 18 bases remaining between them. The CDR3 region has the DNA TGTGCCACCCGCGGACGGCGGGATCGCAATCAGCCCCAGCATTTT. Encoded protein: CATRGRRDRNQPQHF.

V gene TRBV5-1 combines with J gene TRBJ2-6; TRBD1 matches at 11 bases. This CDR3 spans 16 amino acids. Germline lookup yields CDR1 SGHRS and CDR2 YFSETQ. Unmatched junction bases numbered 4, after V lost 4 bases and J lost 4 bases. The CDR3, as DNA: TGCGCCAGCAGCATCGGACAGGGGGCAGGGGCCAACGTCCTGACTTTC. It translates to CASSIGQGAGANVLTF.

This chain uses TRBV6-1 with TRBJ1-5; no definite D call. The V gene lost 2 bases and the J gene lost 0 bases, with 11 bases spanning the gap. Germline CDR1 and CDR2: MNHNS and SASEGT. The CDR3 totals 16 residues. CDR3 sequence (DNA): TGTGCCAGCAGTGAATTGACTACTCATAGCAATCAGCCCCAGCATTTT. Its translation: CASSELTTHSNQPQHF.

This chain uses TRBV27 with TRBJ2-1; tentatively, D is TRBD1 (6 bases). Trimming pared 5 bases from V and 0 bases from J, leaving 14 bases between. The CDR3 runs 16 residues. Germline V gene sequence: CDR1 MNHEY, CDR2 SMNVEV (reference sequence). The CDR3 coding sequence is TGTGCCAGCAGTCCAATACAGGGTCCCTCCTACAATGAGCAGTTCTTC. The encoded protein is CASSPIQGPSYNEQFF.